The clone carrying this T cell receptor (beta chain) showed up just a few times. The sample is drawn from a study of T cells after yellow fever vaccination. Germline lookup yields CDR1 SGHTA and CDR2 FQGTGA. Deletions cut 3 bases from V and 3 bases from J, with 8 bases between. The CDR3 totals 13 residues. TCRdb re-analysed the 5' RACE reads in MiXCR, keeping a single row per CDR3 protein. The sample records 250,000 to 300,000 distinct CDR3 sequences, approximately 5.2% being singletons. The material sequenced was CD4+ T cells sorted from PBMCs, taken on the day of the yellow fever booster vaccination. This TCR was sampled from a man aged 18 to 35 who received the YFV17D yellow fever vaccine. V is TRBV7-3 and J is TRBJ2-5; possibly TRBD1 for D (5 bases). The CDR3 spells CASSLTVEETQYF. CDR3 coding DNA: TGTGCCAGCAGCTTGACAGTAGAAGAGACCCAGTACTTC.